One sample yielded the 17 T cell receptor beta chains listed below, sequenced in a study of T cells in Graves' hyperthyroidism and ophthalmopathy. It was RNA transcripts that yielded the amplified TCR beta CDR3 regions. The HTBI primer set was used in a first-round RT-PCR of the TCR CDR3. Each CDR3 protein gets one entry after TCRdb re-called the multiplex PCR reads with MiXCR. The data show around 390,000 distinct CDR3 sequences, roughly 15% seen once. Sequenced: blood. The receptors originated from a woman in her 30s with Graves' ophthalmopathy.

V gene TRBV29-1 combines with J gene TRBJ1-2; D unclear. Trimming shortened V by 3 bases and J by 0 bases, and 8 bases separated the two germline ends. Germline V gives CDR1 SQVTM, CDR2 ANQGSEA. This CDR3 has 13 residues. The CDR3: CSVDPASNYGYTF. The CDR3 DNA reads TGCAGCGTTGATCCAGCTTCTAACTATGGCTACACCTTC.

In this sample, this clonotype turned up many times. CDR3 loop: CASRVTADYEQYF. The CDR3 DNA is TGTGCCAGCAGGGTGACGGCCGACTACGAGCAGTACTTC. This chain connects TRBV2 to TRBJ2-7, with unresolved D. The CDR3 covers 13 residues. Looked up from germline, CDR1 is SNHLY and CDR2 is FYNNEI. The V and J ends lost 6 bases and 3 bases respectively, with 12 bases between them.

This clonotype has ten or more counts. V usage is TRBV28 and J usage is TRBJ1-1; 9 bases match TRBD1. CDR1 and CDR2 (germline): MDHEN, SYDVKM. The V gene end was trimmed by 6 bases and the J gene end by 1 base; junction bases not matched to a gene: 3. This CDR3 has 14 residues. CDR3 nucleotides: TGTGCCAGCAGGACAGGGGGTGCGAACACTGAAGCTTTCTTT. It specifies CASRTGGANTEAFF. Together with reference TRBV28 and TRBJ1-1, the CDR3 gives the full variable domain: DVKVTQSSRYLVKRTGEKVFLECVQDMDHENMFWYRQDPGLGLRLIYFSYDVKMKEKGDIPEGYSVSREKKERFSLILESASTNQTSMYLCASRTGGANTEAFFGQGTRLTVV.

The sample holds many counts of this clonotype. This chain links TRBV7-2 with TRBJ2-7; 7 bases map to TRBD1. The junction had 2 bases not matched to a gene; V was cut back by 3 bases and J by 0 bases. Looked up from germline, CDR1 is SGHTA and CDR2 is FQGNSA. The CDR3 has 14 amino acids. This CDR3 is CASSFGTASYEQYF. The CDR3 DNA sequence: TGTGCCAGCAGCTTTGGGACAGCCTCCTACGAGCAGTACTTC.

The V call is TRBV7-3, the J call TRBJ1-5; D uncertain. CDR3 length equals 12 residues. The V gene lost 6 bases and the J gene lost 6 bases, with 9 bases spanning the gap. The germline V gene encodes CDR1 SGHTA and CDR2 FQGTGA. The CDR3 loop reads CASRSRVQPQHF. DNA of the CDR3: TGTGCCAGCAGATCTAGGGTTCAGCCCCAGCATTTT.

V is TRBV25-1 and J is TRBJ1-1; 7 bases are shared with TRBD1. The germline gives CDR1 MGHDK, CDR2 SYGVNS. The CDR3 is made up of 13 amino acids. Unmatched junction bases numbered 8, after V lost 4 bases and J lost 9 bases. CDR3 in DNA: TGTGCCAGCAGTGTCAGACAGGGAAGTAAAGCTTTCTTT. Its translation: CASSVRQGSKAFF.

Ten or more counts support this clonotype. A read error may account for a junction end that differs from germline. V gene TRBV12-3 or TRBV12-4 combines with J gene TRBJ1-4; D perhaps matches TRBD1 (6 bases). CDR3 size: 14 residues. The CDR3 nucleotides read TGTGCCAGCAGTCTAGCAGGGGTAAATGAAAAACTGTTTTTT. It yields the protein CASSLAGVNEKLFF.

This clonotype was seen at least ten times. The chain couples TRBV6-1 to TRBJ2-7; D is undetermined. The CDR3 loop spans 10 amino acids. CDR1 MNHNS and CDR2 SASEGT come from the germline V gene. V dropped 6 bases and J dropped 4 bases, with 4 bases sitting between them. CDR3 protein: CASREYEQYF. The DNA for the CDR3 is TGTGCCAGCAGAGAATACGAGCAGTACTTC.

This clonotype was seen many times. V usage is TRBV28 and J usage is TRBJ2-3, with 9 bases aligning to TRBD2. Per the germline V gene, CDR1 is MDHEN and CDR2 is SYDVKM. V trimming: 5 bases; J trimming: 3 bases; junction bases outside the gene matches: 18. The CDR3 totals 19 residues. The CDR3 DNA sequence: TGTGCCAGCAGTCAAGTAACCCCCCGCGGGGGGGGGGGAACAGATACGCAGTATTTT. Translation: CASSQVTPRGGGGTDTQYF.

A remark on this clonotype: A much larger clonotype is one base distant, so this may be a read error. The gene calls are TRBV6-1 and TRBJ1-1; D is unclear. From germline, CDR1 is MNHNS and CDR2 SASEGT. The CDR3 runs to 14 residues. Between the trimmed V and J ends, which lost 3 bases and 5 bases, there was a span of 13 bases. CDR3 coding DNA: TGTGCCAGCAGTGAGGAGGGTTCCGGTACTGAAGCTTTCTTT. As protein: CASSEEGSGTEAFF.

This clonotype was detected many times. J is TRBJ2-5 and V is TRBV5-8; 12 bases agree with TRBD2. Per the germline V gene, CDR1 is SGHTS and CDR2 is YDEGEE. The CDR3 extends over 16 amino acids. J was trimmed by 0 bases and V by 4 bases; bases with no gene match: 4. In nucleotides, the CDR3 is TGTGCCAGCAGCCCTAGCGGGGGGGGCTACCAAGAGACCCAGTACTTC. Protein: CASSPSGGGYQETQYF.

The J gene is TRBJ2-5, the V gene TRBV30, with a weak D call TRBD1 (7 bases). Trimming removed 3 bases at V and 5 bases at J, with 13 bases between. Germline CDR1 is GTSNPN and CDR2 is SVGIG (reference sequence). There are 13 residues in the CDR3. CDR3 in DNA: TGTGCCTGGAGGGAGGGGGCCGGGGAGACCCAGTACTTC. Protein: CAWREGAGETQYF. Using reference TRBV30 and TRBJ2-5 for the parts outside the CDR3, the full variable domain is SQTIHQWPATLVQPVGSPLSLECTVEGTSNPNLYWYRQAAGRGLQLLFYSVGIGQISSEVPQNLSASRPQDRQFILSSKKLLLSDSGFYLCAWREGAGETQYFGPGTRLLVL.

The chain links TRBV20-1 to TRBJ1-2, with unresolved D. Deletions cut 3 bases from V and 6 bases from J, with 8 bases between. From germline, CDR1 is DFQATT and CDR2 SNEGSKA (reference sequence). The CDR3 covers 11 residues. Here the CDR3 reads CSAREHDGYTF. CDR3 coding DNA: TGCAGTGCTAGGGAACATGATGGCTACACCTTC.

This clonotype was recorded at least ten times. The rearrangement uses TRBV29-1 and TRBJ2-2, with 7 nucleotides matching TRBD1. The CDR3 extends over 20 amino acids. CDR1 SQVTM and CDR2 ANQGSEA come from the germline V gene. Trimming at V came to 6 bases and at J to 4 bases, leaving 26 bases not matched to a gene. The chain's CDR3 is CSVGQKRGQSLGGVTGELFF. In DNA, the CDR3 is TGCAGCGTCGGACAAAAACGGGGACAGAGCCTGGGTGGCGTCACCGGGGAGCTGTTTTTT.

This chain connects TRBV30 to TRBJ1-6; 11 bases map to TRBD1. This CDR3 is built from 15 residues. Per the germline V gene, CDR1 is GTSNPN and CDR2 is SVGIG (reference sequence). With 0 bases clipped from V and 7 bases from J, the junction kept 2 bases outside the gene matches. The CDR3 DNA is TGTGCCTGGAGTGTGGGACAGGGGGGCAATTCACCCCTCCACTTT. This gives the protein CAWSVGQGGNSPLHF.

This clonotype was recorded at least ten times. V usage is TRBV20-1 and J usage is TRBJ1-5; weak D call: TRBD1 (5 bases). This CDR3 has 14 residues. CDR1 and CDR2 (germline): DFQATT, SNEGSKA (reference sequence). V lost 6 bases and J lost 1, with 13 bases in between. CDR3 DNA sequence: TGCAGTGCCCCGGAGGGGCGGAGCAATCAGCCCCAGCATTTT. Amino acid sequence: CSAPEGRSNQPQHF.

This clonotype was seen repeatedly, ten times or more. The gene calls are TRBV2 and TRBJ1-5; no firm D call. V lost 8 bases and J lost 0, with 11 bases in between. The germline V gene has CDR1 SNHLY and CDR2 FYNNEI. The CDR3 sequence is 14 residues long. The CDR3 DNA reads TGTGCCAGCGTTGGAGGAGGTAGCAATCAGCCCCAGCATTTT. Protein product: CASVGGGSNQPQHF.